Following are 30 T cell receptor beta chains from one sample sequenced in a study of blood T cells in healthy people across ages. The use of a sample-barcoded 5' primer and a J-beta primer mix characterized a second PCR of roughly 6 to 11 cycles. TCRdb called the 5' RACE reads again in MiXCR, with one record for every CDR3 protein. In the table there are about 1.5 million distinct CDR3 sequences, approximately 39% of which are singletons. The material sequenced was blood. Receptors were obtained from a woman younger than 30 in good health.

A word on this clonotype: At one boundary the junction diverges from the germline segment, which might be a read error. CDR3 sequence reads: CVSIGGGYNEQYF. CDR3 DNA sequence: TGTGTCAGCATTGGCGGGGGGTACAATGAGCAGTACTTC. The chain recombines TRBV7-2 with TRBJ2-5; 8 positions match TRBD2. From germline, CDR1 is SGHTA and CDR2 FQGNSA. This CDR3 has 13 amino acids.

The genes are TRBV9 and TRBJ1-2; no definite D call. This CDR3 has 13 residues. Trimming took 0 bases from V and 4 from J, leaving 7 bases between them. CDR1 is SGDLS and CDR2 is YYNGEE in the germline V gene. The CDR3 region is CASSVAPSYGYTF. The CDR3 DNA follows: TGTGCCAGCAGCGTAGCTCCCAGCTATGGCTACACCTTC.

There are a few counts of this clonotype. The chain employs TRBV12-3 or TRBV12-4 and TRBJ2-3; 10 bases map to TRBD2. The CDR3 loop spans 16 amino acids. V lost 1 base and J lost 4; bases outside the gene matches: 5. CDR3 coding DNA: TGTGCCAGCAGTTTAGAAGGGCTAGCGGGAGCAGATACGCAGTATTTT. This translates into CASSLEGLAGADTQYF.

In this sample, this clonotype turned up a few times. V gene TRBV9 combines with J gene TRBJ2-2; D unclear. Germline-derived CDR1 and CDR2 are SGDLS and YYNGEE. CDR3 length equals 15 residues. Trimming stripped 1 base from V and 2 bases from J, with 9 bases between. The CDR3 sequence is CASSVTVDNTGELFF. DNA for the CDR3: TGTGCCAGCAGCGTAACGGTGGACAACACCGGGGAGCTGTTTTTT.

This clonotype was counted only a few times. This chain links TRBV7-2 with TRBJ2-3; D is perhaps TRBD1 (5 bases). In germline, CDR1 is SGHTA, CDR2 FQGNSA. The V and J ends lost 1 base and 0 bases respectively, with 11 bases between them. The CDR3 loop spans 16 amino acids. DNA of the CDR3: TGTGCCAGCAGCTTAGACAGGACCATTAGCACAGATACGCAGTATTTT. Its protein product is CASSLDRTISTDTQYF.

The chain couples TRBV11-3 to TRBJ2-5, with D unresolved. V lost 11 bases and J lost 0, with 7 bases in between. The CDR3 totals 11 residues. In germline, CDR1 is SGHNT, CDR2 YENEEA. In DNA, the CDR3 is TGTGCCTCCCAGTACCAAGAGACCCAGTACTTC. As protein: CASQYQETQYF.

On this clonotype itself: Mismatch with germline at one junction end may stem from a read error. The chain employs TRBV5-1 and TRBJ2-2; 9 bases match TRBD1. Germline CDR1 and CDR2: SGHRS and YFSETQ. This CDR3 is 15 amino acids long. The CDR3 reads CASSVTGGRTGKLFF. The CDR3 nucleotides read TGCGCCAGCAGCGTAACAGGGGGCCGGACCGGGAAGCTGTTTTTT.

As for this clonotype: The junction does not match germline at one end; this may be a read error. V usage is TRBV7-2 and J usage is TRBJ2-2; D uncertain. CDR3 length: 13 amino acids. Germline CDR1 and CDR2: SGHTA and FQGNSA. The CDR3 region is CASKPGFTAELFF. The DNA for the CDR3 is TGTGCCAGCAAGCCAGGTTTCACCGCGGAGCTGTTTTTT.

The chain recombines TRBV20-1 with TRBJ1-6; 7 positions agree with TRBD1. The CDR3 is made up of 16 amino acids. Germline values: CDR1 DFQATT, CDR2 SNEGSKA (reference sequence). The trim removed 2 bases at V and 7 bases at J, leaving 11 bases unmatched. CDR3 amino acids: CSARYRGSTSNSPLHF. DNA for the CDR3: TGCAGTGCTAGATACAGGGGCTCGACATCAAATTCACCCCTCCACTTT.

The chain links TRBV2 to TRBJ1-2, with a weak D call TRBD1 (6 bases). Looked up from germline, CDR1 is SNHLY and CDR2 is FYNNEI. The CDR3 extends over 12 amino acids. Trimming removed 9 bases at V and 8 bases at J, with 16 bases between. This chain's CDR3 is CASRQGLVGYTF. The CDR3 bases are TGTGCCAGTCGCCAGGGGCTGGTGGGCTACACCTTC.

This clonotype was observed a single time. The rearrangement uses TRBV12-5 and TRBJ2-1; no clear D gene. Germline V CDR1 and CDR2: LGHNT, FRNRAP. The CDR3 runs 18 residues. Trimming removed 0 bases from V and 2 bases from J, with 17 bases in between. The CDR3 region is CASGLVRIWLGTYNEQFF. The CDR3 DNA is TGTGCTAGTGGTTTGGTAAGAATTTGGTTAGGGACCTACAATGAGCAGTTCTTC.

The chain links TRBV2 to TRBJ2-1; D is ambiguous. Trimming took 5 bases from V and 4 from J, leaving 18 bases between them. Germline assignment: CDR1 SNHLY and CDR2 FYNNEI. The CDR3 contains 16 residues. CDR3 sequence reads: CASSLLAPTFYNEQFF. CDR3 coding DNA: TGTGCCAGCAGTCTATTAGCCCCAACGTTTTACAATGAGCAGTTCTTC.

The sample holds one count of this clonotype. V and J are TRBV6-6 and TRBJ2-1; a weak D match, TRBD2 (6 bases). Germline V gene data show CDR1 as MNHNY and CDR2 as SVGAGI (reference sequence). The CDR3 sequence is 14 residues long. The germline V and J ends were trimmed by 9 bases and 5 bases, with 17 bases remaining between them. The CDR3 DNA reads TGTGCCAGTTTACCCCGACTAGTGCACAATGAGCAGTTCTTC. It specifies CASLPRLVHNEQFF.

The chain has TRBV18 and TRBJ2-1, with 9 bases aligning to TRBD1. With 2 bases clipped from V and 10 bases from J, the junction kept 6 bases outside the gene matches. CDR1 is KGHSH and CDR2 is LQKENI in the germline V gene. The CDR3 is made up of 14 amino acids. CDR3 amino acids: CASSPIQGAREQFF. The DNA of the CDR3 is TGTGCCAGCTCACCAATACAGGGGGCCAGGGAGCAGTTCTTC.

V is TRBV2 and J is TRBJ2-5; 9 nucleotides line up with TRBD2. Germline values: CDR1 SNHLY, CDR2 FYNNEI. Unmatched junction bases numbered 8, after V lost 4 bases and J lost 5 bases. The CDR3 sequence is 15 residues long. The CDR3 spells CASSVLAGAPETQYF. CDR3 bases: TGTGCCAGCAGTGTGTTAGCGGGAGCCCCTGAGACCCAGTACTTC.

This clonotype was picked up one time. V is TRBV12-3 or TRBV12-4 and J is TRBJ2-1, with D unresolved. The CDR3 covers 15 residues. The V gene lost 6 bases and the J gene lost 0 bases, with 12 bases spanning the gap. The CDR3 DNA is TGTGCCAGCAGACCTACTGGCGTCTCCTACAATGAGCAGTTCTTC. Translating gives CASRPTGVSYNEQFF.

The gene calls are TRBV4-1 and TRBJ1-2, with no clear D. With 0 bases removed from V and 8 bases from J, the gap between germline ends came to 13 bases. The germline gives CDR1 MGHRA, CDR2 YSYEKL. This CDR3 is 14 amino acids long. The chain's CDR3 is CASSQDRALRGYTF. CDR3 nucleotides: TGCGCCAGCAGCCAAGATCGGGCTCTCCGGGGCTACACCTTC.

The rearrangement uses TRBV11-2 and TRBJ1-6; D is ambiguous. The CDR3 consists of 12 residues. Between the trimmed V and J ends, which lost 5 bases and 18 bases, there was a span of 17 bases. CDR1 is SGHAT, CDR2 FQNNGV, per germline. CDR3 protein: CASSHLGRERHF. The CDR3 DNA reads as TGTGCCAGCAGCCACCTCGGGAGGGAACGCCACTTT.

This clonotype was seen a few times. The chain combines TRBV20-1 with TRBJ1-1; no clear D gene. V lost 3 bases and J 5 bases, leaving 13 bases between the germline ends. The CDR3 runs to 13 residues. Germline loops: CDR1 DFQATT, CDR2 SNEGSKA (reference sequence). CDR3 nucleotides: TGCAGTGCTAGCCGTAGGGCGAGAACTGAAGCTTTCTTT. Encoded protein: CSASRRARTEAFF.

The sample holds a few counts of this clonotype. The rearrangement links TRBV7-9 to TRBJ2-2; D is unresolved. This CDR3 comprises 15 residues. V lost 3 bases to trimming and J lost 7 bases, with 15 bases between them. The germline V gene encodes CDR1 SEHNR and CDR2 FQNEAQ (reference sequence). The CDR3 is CASSFRRTEIGELFF. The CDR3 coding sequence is TGTGCCAGCAGCTTTCGGCGGACCGAGATCGGGGAGCTGTTTTTT.

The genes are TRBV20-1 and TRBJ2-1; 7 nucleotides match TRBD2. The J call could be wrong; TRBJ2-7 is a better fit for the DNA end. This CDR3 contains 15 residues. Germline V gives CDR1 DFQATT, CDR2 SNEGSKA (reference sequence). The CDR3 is CSAIPAGLSYNEQYF. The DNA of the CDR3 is TGCAGTGCTATACCAGCGGGGCTTTCCTACAATGAGCAGTACTTC.

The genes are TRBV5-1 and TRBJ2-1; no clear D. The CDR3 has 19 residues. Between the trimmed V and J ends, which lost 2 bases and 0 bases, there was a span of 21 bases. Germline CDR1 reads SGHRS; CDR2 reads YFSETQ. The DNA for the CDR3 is TGCGCCAGCAGCTTCTCCATCCGACGTGGCCAAAGCTCCTACAATGAGCAGTTCTTC. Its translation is CASSFSIRRGQSSYNEQFF.

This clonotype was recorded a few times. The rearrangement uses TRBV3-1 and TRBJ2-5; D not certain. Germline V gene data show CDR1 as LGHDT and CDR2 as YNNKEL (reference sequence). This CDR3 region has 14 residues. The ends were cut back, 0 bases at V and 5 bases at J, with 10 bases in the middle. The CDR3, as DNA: TGTGCCAGCAGCCAAGATCTTAAGCCGGAGACCCAGTACTTC. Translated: CASSQDLKPETQYF.

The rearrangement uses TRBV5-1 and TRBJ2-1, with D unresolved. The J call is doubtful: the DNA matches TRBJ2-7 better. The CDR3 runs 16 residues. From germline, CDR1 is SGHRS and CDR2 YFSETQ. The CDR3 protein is CASSLGGSSSYNEQYF. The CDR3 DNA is TGCGCCAGCAGCTTGGGTGGCAGCAGCTCCTACAATGAGCAGTACTTC.

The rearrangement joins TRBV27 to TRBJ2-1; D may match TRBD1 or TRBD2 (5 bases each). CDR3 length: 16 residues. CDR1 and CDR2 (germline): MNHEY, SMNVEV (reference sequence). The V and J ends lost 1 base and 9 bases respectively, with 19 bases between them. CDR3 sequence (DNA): TGTGCCAGCAGTTTATATGGGGACCAAGGAAGGCCTGAGCAGTTCTTC. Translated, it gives CASSLYGDQGRPEQFF.

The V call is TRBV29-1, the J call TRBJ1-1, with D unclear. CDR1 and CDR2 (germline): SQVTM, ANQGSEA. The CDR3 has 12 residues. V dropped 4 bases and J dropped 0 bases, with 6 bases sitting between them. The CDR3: CSVGGMNTEAFF. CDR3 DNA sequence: TGCAGCGTTGGCGGCATGAACACTGAAGCTTTCTTT.

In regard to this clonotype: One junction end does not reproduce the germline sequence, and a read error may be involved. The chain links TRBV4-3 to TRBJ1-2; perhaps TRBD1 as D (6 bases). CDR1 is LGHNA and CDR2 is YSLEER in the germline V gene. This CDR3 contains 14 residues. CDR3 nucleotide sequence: TGCGCCGGCAGCCAGTCAGGGGTAGGCTATGGCTACACCTTC. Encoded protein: CAGSQSGVGYGYTF.

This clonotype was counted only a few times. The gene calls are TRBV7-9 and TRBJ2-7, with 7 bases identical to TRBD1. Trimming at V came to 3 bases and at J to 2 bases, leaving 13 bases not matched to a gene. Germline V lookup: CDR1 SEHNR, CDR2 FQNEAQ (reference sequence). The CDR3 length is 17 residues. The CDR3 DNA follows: TGTGCCAGCAGCTTGCCAGGGGGAATTGAGACCACCTACGAGCAGTACTTC. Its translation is CASSLPGGIETTYEQYF.

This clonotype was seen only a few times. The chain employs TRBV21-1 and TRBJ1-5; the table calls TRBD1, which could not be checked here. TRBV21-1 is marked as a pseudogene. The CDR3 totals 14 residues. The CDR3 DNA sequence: TGTGCCAGAATGGACAGGTTTGGGGGTCAGCCCCAGCATTTT. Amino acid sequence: CARMDRFGGQPQHF.

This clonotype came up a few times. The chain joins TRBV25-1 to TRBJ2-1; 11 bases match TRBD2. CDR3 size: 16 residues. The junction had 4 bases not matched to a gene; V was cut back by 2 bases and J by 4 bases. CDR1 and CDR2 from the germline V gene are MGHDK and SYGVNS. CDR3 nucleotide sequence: TGTGCCAGCAGTGAAACCGGGACTAGCGGATACAATGAGCAGTTCTTC. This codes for CASSETGTSGYNEQFF.